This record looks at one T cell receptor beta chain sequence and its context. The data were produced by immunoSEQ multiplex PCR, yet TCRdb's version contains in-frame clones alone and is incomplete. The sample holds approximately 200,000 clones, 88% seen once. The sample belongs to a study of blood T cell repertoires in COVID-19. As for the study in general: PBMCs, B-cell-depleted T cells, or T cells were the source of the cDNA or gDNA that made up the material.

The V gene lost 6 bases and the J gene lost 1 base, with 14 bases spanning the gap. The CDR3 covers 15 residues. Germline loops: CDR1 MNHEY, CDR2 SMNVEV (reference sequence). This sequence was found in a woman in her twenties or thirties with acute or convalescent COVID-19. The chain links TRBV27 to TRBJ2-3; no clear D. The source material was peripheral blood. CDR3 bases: TGTGCCAGCAGCCAAGATAGCTGGGGCACAGATACGCAGTATTTT. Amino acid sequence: CASSQDSWGTDTQYF.